The 30 T cell receptor beta chains below all came from one sample that was sequenced in a study of blood T cell repertoires in COVID-19. Profiling relied on immunoSEQ multiplex PCR, and the TCRdb table lists in-frame clones only, not all of them. The sample comprises 100,000 to 120,000 clones, approximately 80% of which are singletons, and 30% to 45% rests with the top ten. Sequencing input: peripheral blood. The receptors were gathered from a man aged 80 or over with acute or convalescent COVID-19.

The chain links TRBV6-6 to TRBJ1-1, with D perhaps matching TRBD1 (6 bases). Trimming took off 7 bases at V and 10 bases at J, with 16 bases between the two ends. Per germline, CDR1 MNHNY and CDR2 SVGAGI (reference sequence). This CDR3 contains 12 residues. The CDR3 DNA is TGTGCCAGCAACAGGGAAAGATTTGGAGCTTTCTTT. This gives the protein CASNRERFGAFF.

The J gene is TRBJ1-1, the V gene TRBV6-5, with D maybe TRBD1 (6 bases). There are 15 residues in the CDR3. Trimming pared 2 bases from V and 1 base from J, leaving 11 bases between. In germline, CDR1 is MNHEY, CDR2 SVGAGI. This CDR3 is CASSYHGQPNTEAFF. CDR3 nucleotide sequence: TGTGCCAGCAGTTACCACGGACAGCCGAACACTGAAGCTTTCTTT.

This clone was found once. The chain links TRBV19 to TRBJ1-1; perhaps TRBD1 as D (5 bases). V lost 6 bases to trimming and J lost 0 bases, with 11 bases between them. From germline, CDR1 is LNHDA and CDR2 SQIVND (reference sequence). CDR3 length: 14 residues. CDR3 loop: CASRKGNLNTEAFF. The DNA for the CDR3 is TGTGCCAGTAGAAAGGGGAACCTGAACACTGAAGCTTTCTTT. Full variable domain (rest looked up from reference TRBV19 and TRBJ1-1): DGGITQSPKYLFRKEGQNVTLSCEQNLNHDAMYWYRQDPGQGLRLIYYSQIVNDFQKGDIAEGYSVSREKKESFPLTVTSAQKNPTAFYLCASRKGNLNTEAFFGQGTRLTVV.

The rearrangement links TRBV6-5 to TRBJ1-2, with D perhaps matching TRBD1 (6 bases). This CDR3 has 12 residues. Trimming left V 6 bases short and J 4 bases short, with 9 bases between. The germline V gene encodes CDR1 MNHEY and CDR2 SVGAGI. The CDR3 reads CASSGQLYGYTF. The CDR3 DNA reads TGTGCCAGCAGCGGACAGCTCTATGGCTACACCTTC.

The rearrangement uses TRBV28 and TRBJ1-1; 9 bases agree with TRBD1. Per germline, CDR1 MDHEN and CDR2 SYDVKM. V was pared by 6 bases and J by 2 bases, with 4 bases of the junction left unmatched. The CDR3 has 14 residues. The CDR3 loop reads CASRGQGENTEAFF. The CDR3 nucleotides read TGTGCCAGCAGGGGACAGGGAGAAAACACTGAAGCTTTCTTT.

The J gene is TRBJ2-5, the V gene TRBV14; 14 bases agree with TRBD2. This CDR3 spans 17 amino acids. The germline CDR1 and CDR2 sequences are SGHDN and FVKESK. The V segment lost 0 bases and the J segment 4 bases; nucleotides outside the gene matches: 4. The CDR3 DNA reads as TGTGCCAGCAGCCAAGATCTTGGGACTAGCGGGAGAGAGACCCAGTACTTC. As protein: CASSQDLGTSGRETQYF.

The chain links TRBV11-3 to TRBJ2-3, with 8 bases lining up with TRBD2. Germline CDR1 and CDR2: SGHNT and YENEEA. The CDR3 sequence is 14 residues long. V shed 5 bases and J 2 bases; nucleotides not matched to a gene: 3. CDR3 protein: CASSPGLATDTQYF. The CDR3 DNA is TGTGCCAGCAGCCCCGGACTAGCCACAGATACGCAGTATTTT. The full variable domain, with the rest looked up from reference TRBV11-3 and TRBJ2-3, is EAGVVQSPRYKIIEKKQPVAFWCNPISGHNTLYWYLQNLGQGPELLIRYENEEAVDDSQLPKDRFSAERLKGVDSTLKIQPAELGDSAVYLCASSPGLATDTQYFGPGTRLTVL.

The V and J genes are TRBV6-1 and TRBJ1-4, with D perhaps matching TRBD1 (5 bases). With 3 bases removed from V and 8 bases from J, the gap between germline ends came to 19 bases. CDR1 is MNHNS and CDR2 is SASEGT in the germline V gene. The CDR3 has 16 amino acids. Here the CDR3 reads CASSDPMTASAEKLFF. The CDR3 bases are TGTGCCAGCAGTGATCCGATGACAGCCTCGGCCGAAAAACTGTTTTTT.

The chain links TRBV4-2 to TRBJ2-3, with D maybe TRBD2 (6 bases). Trimming stripped 0 bases from V and 2 bases from J, with 12 bases between. Germline values: CDR1 LGHNA, CDR2 YNFKEQ. The CDR3 runs 16 residues. CDR3 DNA sequence: TGTGCCAGCAGCCAAGATTGGGCGGGGACCACAGATACGCAGTATTTT. This encodes CASSQDWAGTTDTQYF.

The gene calls are TRBV30 and TRBJ1-4; TRBD1 is a possible D gene (6 bases). Trimming pared 5 bases from V and 7 bases from J, leaving 11 bases between. CDR1 and CDR2 (germline): GTSNPN, SVGIG (reference sequence). The CDR3 is 12 residues long. CDR3 residues: CAWGTGTEKLFF. The DNA of the CDR3 is TGTGCCTGGGGTACAGGGACTGAAAAACTGTTTTTT.

The CDR3 region is CASSIPGQGDEQYF. DNA of the CDR3: TGTGCCAGCAGTATTCCGGGACAGGGCGACGAGCAGTACTTC. The chain employs TRBV28 and TRBJ2-7; 9 bases are a match to TRBD1. Germline CDR1 and CDR2: MDHEN and SYDVKM. The CDR3 length is 14 residues. After removal of 5 bases from V and 5 bases from J, the junction contained 7 bases not matched to a gene. The whole variable domain, filled in from reference TRBV28 and TRBJ2-7, reads DVKVTQSSRYLVKRTGEKVFLECVQDMDHENMFWYRQDPGLGLRLIYFSYDVKMKEKGDIPEGYSVSREKKERFSLILESASTNQTSMYLCASSIPGQGDEQYFGPGTRLTVT.

This rearrangement joins TRBV7-9 to TRBJ2-3; D perhaps matches TRBD2 (5 bases). The CDR3 is made up of 17 amino acids. V gave up 2 bases and J gave up 0 bases, with 15 bases separating them. Germline assignment: CDR1 SEHNR and CDR2 FQNEAQ (reference sequence). The CDR3 spells CASSLRFAGRSTDTQYF. The CDR3 DNA reads TGTGCCAGCAGCTTACGATTTGCGGGCAGAAGCACAGATACGCAGTATTTT.

This clone was found a few times. The rearrangement uses TRBV27 and TRBJ2-2; D not certain. V was pared by 7 bases and J by 0 bases, with 3 bases between. The CDR3 extends over 12 amino acids. Per germline, CDR1 MNHEY and CDR2 SMNVEV (reference sequence). CDR3 protein: CASNSNTGELFF. The CDR3 DNA reads as TGTGCCAGCAACTCGAACACCGGGGAGCTGTTTTTT.

The chain links TRBV5-1 to TRBJ2-3, with 8 nucleotides matching TRBD1. This CDR3 is built from 15 residues. V shed 5 bases, J shed 2 bases, and the junction held 7 bases outside the gene matches. Per the germline V gene, CDR1 is SGHRS and CDR2 is YFSETQ. CDR3 sequence: CASRVGTGYTDTQYF. DNA of the CDR3: TGCGCCAGCAGGGTGGGGACAGGTTACACAGATACGCAGTATTTT.

A remark on this clone: Other DNA sequences of this sample code for an identical CDR3. This sequence joins TRBV29-1 and TRBJ2-5, with 11 nucleotides matching TRBD2. The length of the CDR3 is 13 residues. Losses at the gene ends were 6 bases for V and 1 base for J; bases not matched to a gene: 1. The germline V gene encodes CDR1 SQVTM and CDR2 ANQGSEA. In nucleotides, the CDR3 is TGCAGCGTGGGGACTAGCGGCCAAGAGACCCAGTACTTC. Amino acid sequence: CSVGTSGQETQYF.

CDR3 region: CASKVSGSYNEQFF. CDR3 in DNA: TGTGCCAGTAAAGTGAGCGGGTCCTACAATGAGCAGTTCTTC. V is TRBV19 and J is TRBJ2-1, with a possible D match to TRBD2 (6 bases). V shed 7 bases and J shed 1 base, with 11 bases lying between them. The CDR3 runs 14 residues. CDR1 is LNHDA, CDR2 SQIVND, per germline (reference sequence).

The V call is TRBV9, the J call TRBJ1-5, with 8 bases matching TRBD1. Germline V gives CDR1 SGDLS, CDR2 YYNGEE. The CDR3 extends over 14 amino acids. The J segment lost 5 bases and the V segment lost 1 base, leaving 2 bases of the junction unmatched. CDR3 sequence: CASSVSGGDQPQHF. The CDR3 nucleotides read TGTGCCAGCAGCGTATCAGGGGGCGATCAGCCCCAGCATTTT.

V usage is TRBV7-9 and J usage is TRBJ1-2; TRBD1 matches at 7 bases. The CDR3 runs 13 residues. Germline V CDR1 and CDR2: SEHNR, FQNEAQ (reference sequence). With V trimmed by 4 bases and J by 7 bases, 6 bases remained unmatched. Here the CDR3 DNA reads TGTGCCAGCAGCTCACAGACAGGGATTGGCTACACCTTC. Encoded protein: CASSSQTGIGYTF.

This clone occurred a few times. The junction differs from germline at one of its ends, possibly a read error. The V call is TRBV5-1, the J call TRBJ2-1; 7 positions match TRBD2. In germline, CDR1 is SGHRS, CDR2 YFSETQ. This CDR3 is 13 amino acids long. The CDR3 DNA sequence: TGCGCTAGCAGGGCTAGCGGTGGTAATGAGCAGTTCTTC. This encodes CASRASGGNEQFF.

The chain links TRBV15 to TRBJ2-2, with D perhaps matching TRBD2 (6 bases). CDR1 is LNHNV, CDR2 YYDKDF, per germline (reference sequence). V lost 0 bases and J 0 bases, leaving 14 bases between the germline ends. The CDR3 has 18 amino acids. The CDR3 DNA reads as TGTGCCACCAGCAGAGATCTTTTCGGGGGTGCGAACACCGGGGAGCTGTTTTTT. Protein sequence: CATSRDLFGGANTGELFF.

A word on this clone: This sample includes further DNA sequences coding for the same CDR3. CDR3 sequence reads: CASSPTGGNTEAFF. CDR3 bases: TGTGCCAGCTCACCGACAGGGGGCAACACTGAAGCTTTCTTT. This sequence joins TRBV18 and TRBJ1-1, with 10 nucleotides matching TRBD1. V lost 3 bases to trimming and J lost 2 bases; unmatched junction nucleotides: 0. Germline CDR1 and CDR2: KGHSH and LQKENI. This CDR3 spans 14 amino acids.

This clone was picked up many times. V gene TRBV28 combines with J gene TRBJ2-2, with 7 bases lining up with TRBD1. Germline CDR1 MDHEN, CDR2 SYDVKM. This CDR3 comprises 17 residues. V was clipped by 5 bases and J by 3 bases; unmatched bases: 12. The CDR3 bases are TGTGCCAGCAGTCCCTCGACAGGGCGCCGATACACCGGGGAGCTGTTTTTT. Translating gives CASSPSTGRRYTGELFF.

V and J are TRBV28 and TRBJ2-7, with 14 bases matching TRBD2. There are 17 residues in the CDR3. V lost 4 bases to trimming and J lost 6 bases; unmatched junction nucleotides: 11. The germline gives CDR1 MDHEN, CDR2 SYDVKM. The CDR3: CASSSGLAGEGGVEQYF. The CDR3 bases are TGTGCCAGCAGTTCGGGACTAGCGGGAGAGGGGGGCGTCGAGCAGTACTTC.

The chain joins TRBV30 to TRBJ1-4, with TRBD1 as a possible D gene (6 bases). Germline loops: CDR1 GTSNPN, CDR2 SVGIG (reference sequence). There are 13 residues in the CDR3. V lost 2 bases, J lost 10 bases, and 14 bases lay in between. The CDR3 coding sequence is TGTGCCTGGAGTTCCCAGGGGTTCGGAAAACTGTTTTTT. This encodes CAWSSQGFGKLFF. Looking up the rest from reference TRBV30 and TRBJ1-4 gives the full variable domain: SQTIHQWPATLVQPVGSPLSLECTVEGTSNPNLYWYRQAAGRGLQLLFYSVGIGQISSEVPQNLSASRPQDRQFILSSKKLLLSDSGFYLCAWSSQGFGKLFFGSGTQLSVL.

The chain couples TRBV5-1 to TRBJ1-4; D might be TRBD1 (6 bases). The CDR3 length is 14 residues. Per the germline V gene, CDR1 is SGHRS and CDR2 is YFSETQ. Trimming left V 6 bases short and J 5 bases short, with 14 bases between. CDR3: CASTPSGANEKLFF. The CDR3, as DNA: TGCGCCAGCACCCCATCAGGGGCAAATGAAAAACTGTTTTTT.

This chain links TRBV28 with TRBJ1-5; 7 positions agree with TRBD1. Trimming removed 6 bases from V and 5 bases from J; junction bases left unmatched: 10. Germline V gene lookup returns CDR1 MDHEN and CDR2 SYDVKM. This CDR3 has 15 amino acids. CDR3 nucleotides: TGTGCCAGCAGAGCGACAGGGCCCCAGGATCAGCCCCAGCATTTT. Its translation: CASRATGPQDQPQHF.

This chain connects TRBV19 to TRBJ1-5; D is ambiguous. CDR1 and CDR2 from the germline V gene are LNHDA and SQIVND (reference sequence). Trimming removed 3 bases from V and 3 bases from J, with 15 bases in between. The CDR3 has 16 residues. Written as DNA, the CDR3 is TGTGCCAGTAGTATGGGCAGGTGGGCCATCAATCAGCCCCAGCATTTT. This encodes CASSMGRWAINQPQHF.

The table lists this clone with a few counts. The chain is built from TRBV14 and TRBJ1-6, with D uncertain. Trimming left V 2 bases short and J 3 bases short, with 2 bases between. Looked up from germline, CDR1 is SGHDN and CDR2 is FVKESK. The length of the CDR3 is 13 residues. The CDR3 DNA sequence: TGTGCCAGCAGCCAATACTATAATTCACCCCTCCACTTT. Amino acid sequence: CASSQYYNSPLHF.

The chain joins TRBV5-1 to TRBJ1-2, with a tentative D call TRBD1 (6 bases). CDR1 and CDR2 from the germline V gene are SGHRS and YFSETQ. Trimming removed 4 bases from V and 0 bases from J, with 13 bases in between. The CDR3 spans 15 residues. CDR3 in DNA: TGCGCCAGCAGCCCAAGTGGGGGCACTAACTATGGCTACACCTTC. This codes for CASSPSGGTNYGYTF.

The rearrangement uses TRBV13 and TRBJ2-3; TRBD2 might be the D (6 bases). The length of the CDR3 is 12 residues. The V end lost 5 bases, the J end lost 6 bases, and 9 bases lay between the germline ends. The germline V gene encodes CDR1 PRHDT and CDR2 FYEKMQ (reference sequence). CDR3 amino acids: CASSPEGDTQYF. The CDR3 DNA is TGTGCCAGCAGCCCGGAGGGGGATACGCAGTATTTT.